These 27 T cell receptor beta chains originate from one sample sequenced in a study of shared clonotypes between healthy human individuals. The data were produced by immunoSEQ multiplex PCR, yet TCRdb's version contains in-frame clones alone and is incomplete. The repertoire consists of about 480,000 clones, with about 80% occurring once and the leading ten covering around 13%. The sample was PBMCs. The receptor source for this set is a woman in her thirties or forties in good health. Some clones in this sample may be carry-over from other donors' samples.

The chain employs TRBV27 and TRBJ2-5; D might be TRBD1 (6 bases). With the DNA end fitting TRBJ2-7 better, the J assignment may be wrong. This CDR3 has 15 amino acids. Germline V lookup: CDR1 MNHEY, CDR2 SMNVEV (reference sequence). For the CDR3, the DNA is TGTGCCAGCAGTTTACGACAGGAGGTGTTTTACGAGCAGTACTTC. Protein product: CASSLRQEVFYEQYF.

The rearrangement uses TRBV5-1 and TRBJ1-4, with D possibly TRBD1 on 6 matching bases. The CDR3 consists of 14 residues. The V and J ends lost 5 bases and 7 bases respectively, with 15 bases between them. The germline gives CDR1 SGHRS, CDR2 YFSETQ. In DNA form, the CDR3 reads TGCGCCAGCAGTTATGGACAGACTGGTGAAAAACTGTTTTTT. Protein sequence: CASSYGQTGEKLFF.

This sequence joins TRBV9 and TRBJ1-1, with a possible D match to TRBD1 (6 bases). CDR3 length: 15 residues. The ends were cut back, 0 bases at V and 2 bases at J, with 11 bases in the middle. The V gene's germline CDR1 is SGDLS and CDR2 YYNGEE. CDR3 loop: CASSVGQGLNTEAFF. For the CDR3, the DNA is TGTGCCAGCAGCGTAGGGCAGGGGCTAAACACTGAAGCTTTCTTT.

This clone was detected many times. The CDR3, as DNA: TGTGCCAGCAGCAAAGTAATCAGGGAGGAGGCTTTCTTT. Encoded protein: CASSKVIREEAFF. The chain recombines TRBV21-1 with TRBJ1-1. TRBV21-1 is an annotated pseudogene. The CDR3 length is 13 residues.

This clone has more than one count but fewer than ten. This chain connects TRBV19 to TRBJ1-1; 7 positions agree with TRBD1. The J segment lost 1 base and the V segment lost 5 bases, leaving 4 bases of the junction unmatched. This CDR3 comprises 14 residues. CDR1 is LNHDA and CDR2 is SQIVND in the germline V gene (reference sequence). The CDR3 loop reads CASSPGTANTEAFF. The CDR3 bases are TGTGCCAGTAGTCCCGGGACAGCGAACACTGAAGCTTTCTTT. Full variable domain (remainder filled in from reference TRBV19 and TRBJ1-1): DGGITQSPKYLFRKEGQNVTLSCEQNLNHDAMYWYRQDPGQGLRLIYYSQIVNDFQKGDIAEGYSVSREKKESFPLTVTSAQKNPTAFYLCASSPGTANTEAFFGQGTRLTVV.

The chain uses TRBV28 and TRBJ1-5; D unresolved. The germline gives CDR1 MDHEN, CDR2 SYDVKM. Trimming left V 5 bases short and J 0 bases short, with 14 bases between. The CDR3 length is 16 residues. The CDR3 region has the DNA TGTGCCAGCAGTACCGGGGAGAGTCATAGCAATCAGCCCCAGCATTTT. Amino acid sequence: CASSTGESHSNQPQHF.

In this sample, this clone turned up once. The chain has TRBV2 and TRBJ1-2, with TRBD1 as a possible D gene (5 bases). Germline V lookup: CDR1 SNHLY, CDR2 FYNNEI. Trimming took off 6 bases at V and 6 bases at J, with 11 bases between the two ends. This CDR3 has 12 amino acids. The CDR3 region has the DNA TGTGCCAGCAGCGAGCAGGGTAATGGCTACACCTTC. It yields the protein CASSEQGNGYTF.

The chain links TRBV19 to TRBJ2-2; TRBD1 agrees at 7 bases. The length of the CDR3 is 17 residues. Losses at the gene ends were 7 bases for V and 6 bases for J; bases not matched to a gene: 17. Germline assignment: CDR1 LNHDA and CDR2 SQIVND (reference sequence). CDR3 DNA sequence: TGTGCCAGTACGACGCCACACAGGGGAACAAACTCCGGGGAGCTGTTTTTT. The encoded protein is CASTTPHRGTNSGELFF.

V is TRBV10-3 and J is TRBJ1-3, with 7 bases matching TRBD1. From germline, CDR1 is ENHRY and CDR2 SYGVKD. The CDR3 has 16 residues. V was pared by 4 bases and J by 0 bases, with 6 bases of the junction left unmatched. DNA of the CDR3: TGTGCCATCAGTGCCGCAGGGGGAAGCTCTGGAAACACCATATATTTT. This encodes CAISAAGGSSGNTIYF.

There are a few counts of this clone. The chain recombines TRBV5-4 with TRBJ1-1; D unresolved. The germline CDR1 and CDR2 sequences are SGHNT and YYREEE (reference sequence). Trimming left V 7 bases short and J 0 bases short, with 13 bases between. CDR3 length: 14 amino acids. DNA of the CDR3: TGTGCCAGCCAATCAACAGACTTGAACACTGAAGCTTTCTTT. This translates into CASQSTDLNTEAFF.

As DNA, the CDR3 is TGTGCCTGCTTTATGAATCAAGGGTATGGCTACACCTTC. Translating gives CACFMNQGYGYTF. This chain uses TRBV30 with TRBJ1-2, with D uncertain. V lost 6 bases and J lost 5, with 16 bases in between. This CDR3 spans 13 amino acids. Germline V gives CDR1 GTSNPN, CDR2 SVGIG (reference sequence).

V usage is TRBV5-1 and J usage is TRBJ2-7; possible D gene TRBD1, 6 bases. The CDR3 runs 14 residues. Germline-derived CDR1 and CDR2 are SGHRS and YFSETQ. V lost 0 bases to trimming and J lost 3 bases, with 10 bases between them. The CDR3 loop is CASSLDGTHYEQYF. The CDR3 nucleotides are TGCGCCAGCAGCTTGGATGGGACACACTACGAGCAGTACTTC.

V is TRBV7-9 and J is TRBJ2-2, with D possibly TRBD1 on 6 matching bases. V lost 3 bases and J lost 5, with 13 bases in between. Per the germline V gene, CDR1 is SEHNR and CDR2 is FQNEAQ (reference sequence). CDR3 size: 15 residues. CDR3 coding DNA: TGTGCCAGCAGCTTGGCACAGGGTCATACCGGGGAGCTGTTTTTT. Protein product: CASSLAQGHTGELFF.

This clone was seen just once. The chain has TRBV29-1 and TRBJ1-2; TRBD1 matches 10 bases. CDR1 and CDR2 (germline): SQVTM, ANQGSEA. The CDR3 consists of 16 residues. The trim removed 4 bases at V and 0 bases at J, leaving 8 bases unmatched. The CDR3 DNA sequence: TGCAGCGTTGGGTCGGACAGGGGGAATCCTAACTATGGCTACACCTTC. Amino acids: CSVGSDRGNPNYGYTF.

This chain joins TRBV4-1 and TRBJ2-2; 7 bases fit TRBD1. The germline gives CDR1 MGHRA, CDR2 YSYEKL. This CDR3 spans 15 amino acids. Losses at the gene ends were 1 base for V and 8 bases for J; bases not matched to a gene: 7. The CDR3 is CASSQGIGGMGELFF. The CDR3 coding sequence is TGCGCCAGCAGCCAAGGAATAGGGGGCATGGGGGAGCTGTTTTTT.

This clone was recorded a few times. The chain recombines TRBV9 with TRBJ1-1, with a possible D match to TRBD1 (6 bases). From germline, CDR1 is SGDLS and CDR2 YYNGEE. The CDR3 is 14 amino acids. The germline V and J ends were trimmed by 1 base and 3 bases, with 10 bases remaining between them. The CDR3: CASSVSGADTEAFF. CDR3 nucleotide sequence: TGTGCCAGCAGCGTATCAGGGGCCGACACTGAAGCTTTCTTT.

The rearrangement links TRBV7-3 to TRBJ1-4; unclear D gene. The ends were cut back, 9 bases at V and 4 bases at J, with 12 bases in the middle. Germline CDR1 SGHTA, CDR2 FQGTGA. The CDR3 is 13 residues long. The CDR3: CARGRPVNEKLFF. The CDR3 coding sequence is TGTGCCAGAGGGAGACCAGTTAATGAAAAACTGTTTTTT.

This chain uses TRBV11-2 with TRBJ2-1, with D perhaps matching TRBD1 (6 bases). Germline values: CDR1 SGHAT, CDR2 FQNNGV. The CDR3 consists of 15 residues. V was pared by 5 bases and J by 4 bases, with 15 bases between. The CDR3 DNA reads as TGTGCCAGCAGCCGACAACGGGACATTTACAATGAGCAGTTCTTC. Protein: CASSRQRDIYNEQFF.

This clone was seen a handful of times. The CDR3 is CASSVSNQPQHF. CDR3 DNA sequence: TGTGCCAGTAGCGTTAGCAATCAGCCCCAGCATTTT. The J gene is TRBJ1-5, the V gene TRBV19, with no clear D. The V end lost 6 bases, the J end lost 0 bases, and 3 bases lay between the germline ends. Germline assignment: CDR1 LNHDA and CDR2 SQIVND (reference sequence). CDR3 length equals 12 residues.

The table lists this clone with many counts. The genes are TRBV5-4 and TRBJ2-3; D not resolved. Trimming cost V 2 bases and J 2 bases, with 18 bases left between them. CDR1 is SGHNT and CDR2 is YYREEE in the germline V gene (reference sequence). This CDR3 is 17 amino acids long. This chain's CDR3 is CASSLSGSSSHTDTQYF. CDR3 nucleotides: TGTGCCAGCAGCTTAAGTGGGTCTAGTTCTCACACAGATACGCAGTATTTT.

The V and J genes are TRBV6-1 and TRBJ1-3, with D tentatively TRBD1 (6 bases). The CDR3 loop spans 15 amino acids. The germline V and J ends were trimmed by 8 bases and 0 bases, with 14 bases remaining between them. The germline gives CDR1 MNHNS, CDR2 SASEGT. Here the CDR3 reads CASGAGHLSGNTIYF. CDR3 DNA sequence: TGTGCCAGCGGAGCGGGACACCTCTCTGGAAACACCATATATTTT.

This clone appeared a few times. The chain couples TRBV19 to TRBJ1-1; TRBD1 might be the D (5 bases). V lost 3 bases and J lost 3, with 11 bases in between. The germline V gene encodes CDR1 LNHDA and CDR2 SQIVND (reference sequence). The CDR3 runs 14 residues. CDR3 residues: CASSIEGSDTEAFF. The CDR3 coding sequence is TGTGCCAGTAGTATTGAGGGGAGCGACACTGAAGCTTTCTTT.

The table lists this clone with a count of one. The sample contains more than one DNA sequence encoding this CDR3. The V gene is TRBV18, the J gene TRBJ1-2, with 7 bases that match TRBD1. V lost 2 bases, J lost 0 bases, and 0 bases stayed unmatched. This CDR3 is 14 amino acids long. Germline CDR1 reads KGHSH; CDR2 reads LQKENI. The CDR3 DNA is TGTGCCAGCTCACCAGGACAGGCTAACTATGGCTACACCTTC. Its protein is CASSPGQANYGYTF.

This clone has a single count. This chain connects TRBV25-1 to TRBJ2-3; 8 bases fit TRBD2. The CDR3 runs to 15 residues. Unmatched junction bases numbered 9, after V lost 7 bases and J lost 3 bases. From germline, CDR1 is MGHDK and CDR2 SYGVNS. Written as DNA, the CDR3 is TGTGCCAGCAAAGGGGGACTAGGACGGACAGATACGCAGTATTTT. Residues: CASKGGLGRTDTQYF.

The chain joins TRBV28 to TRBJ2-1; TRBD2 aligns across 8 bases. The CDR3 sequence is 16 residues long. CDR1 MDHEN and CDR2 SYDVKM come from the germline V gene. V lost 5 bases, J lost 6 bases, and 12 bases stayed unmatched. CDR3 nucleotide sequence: TGTGCCAGCAGTCCCGCCGGGACTAGTCCAACCAATGAGCAGTTCTTC. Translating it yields CASSPAGTSPTNEQFF. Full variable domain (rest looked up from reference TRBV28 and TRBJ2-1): DVKVTQSSRYLVKRTGEKVFLECVQDMDHENMFWYRQDPGLGLRLIYFSYDVKMKEKGDIPEGYSVSREKKERFSLILESASTNQTSMYLCASSPAGTSPTNEQFFGPGTRLTVL.

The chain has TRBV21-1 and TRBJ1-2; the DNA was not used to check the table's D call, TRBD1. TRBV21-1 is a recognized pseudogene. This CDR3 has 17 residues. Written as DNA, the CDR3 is TGTGCCAGCAGCAAACCCCAAGGGGGACAGGGGGACTATGGCTACACCTTC. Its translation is CASSKPQGGQGDYGYTF.

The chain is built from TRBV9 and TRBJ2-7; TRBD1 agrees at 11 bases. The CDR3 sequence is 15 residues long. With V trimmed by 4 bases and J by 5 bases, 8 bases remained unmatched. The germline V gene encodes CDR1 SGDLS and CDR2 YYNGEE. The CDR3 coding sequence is TGTGCCAGCAGCCTCGGACAGGGGGCGCGCAACGAGCAGTACTTC. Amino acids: CASSLGQGARNEQYF.